This T cell receptor (beta chain) derives from a study of cytomegalovirus exposure and HLA in healthy donors. Study results and limitations: According to the study, 150 to 200 TCR beta chains were cytomegalovirus-associated.

The PCR used 60 Vbeta and 13 Jbeta primers. Original processing notes: In a later analysis, around 10 million of about 80 million unique beta chains occurred in at least two donors. Data came from immunoSEQ multiplex PCR; TCRdb stores just in-frame clones and leaves some out. The DNA gave D and trimming, while V, J and clone size come from that table. The top ten hold 2.5% of the sample, which has fewer than 140,000 clones, roughly 80% seen once. Donors had nominal health at sampling but likely had unrecorded immune exposures. V was pared by 3 bases and J by 1 base, with 16 bases between. This CDR3 has 16 residues. Germline CDR1 SGHRS, CDR2 YFSETQ. A remark on this clone: Its target is unknown.

The receptor comes from a middle-aged man in good health and CMV-seronegative. The sequencing sample was made of PBMCs. The rearrangement uses TRBV5-1 and TRBJ2-5; D might be TRBD1 (6 bases). Written as DNA, the CDR3 is TGCGCCAGCAGCTCCGGACAGCTAATTTCCCAAGAGACCCAGTACTTC. Protein sequence: CASSSGQLISQETQYF. Drawing the rest from reference TRBV5-1 and TRBJ2-5, the complete variable domain is KAGVTQTPRYLIKTRGQQVTLSCSPISGHRSVSWYQQTPGQGLQFLFEYFSETQRNKGNFPGRFSGRQFSNSRSEMNVSTLELGDSALYLCASSSGQLISQETQYFGPGTRLLVL.